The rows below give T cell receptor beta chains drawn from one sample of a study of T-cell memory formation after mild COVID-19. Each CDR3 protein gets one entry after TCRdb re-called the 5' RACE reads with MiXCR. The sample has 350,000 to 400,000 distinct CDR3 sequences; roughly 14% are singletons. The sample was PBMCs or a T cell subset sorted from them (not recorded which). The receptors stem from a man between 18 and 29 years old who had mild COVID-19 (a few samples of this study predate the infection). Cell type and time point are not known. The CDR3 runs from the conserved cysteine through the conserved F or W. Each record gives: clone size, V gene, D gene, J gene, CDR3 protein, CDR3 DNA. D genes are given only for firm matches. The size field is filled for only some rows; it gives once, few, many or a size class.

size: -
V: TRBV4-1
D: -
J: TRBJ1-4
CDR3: CASSQDPRGIVFF
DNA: TGCGCCAGCAGCCAAGACCCCAGGGGCATAGTGTTTTTT

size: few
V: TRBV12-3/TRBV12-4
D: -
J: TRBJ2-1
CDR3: CASSSDSYNEQFF
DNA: TGTGCCAGCAGTTCCGACAGCTACAATGAGCAGTTCTTC

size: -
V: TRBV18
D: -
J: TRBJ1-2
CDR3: CASSPRPAVNYGYTF
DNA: TGTGCCAGCTCACCTCGGCCGGCAGTTAACTATGGCTACACCTTC

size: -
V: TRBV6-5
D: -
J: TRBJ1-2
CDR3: CASKSPGVPYGYTF
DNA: TGTGCCAGCAAATCCCCCGGGGTTCCCTATGGCTACACCTTC

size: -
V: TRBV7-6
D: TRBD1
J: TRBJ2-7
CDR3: CASSTYRGQGAEQYF
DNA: TGTGCCAGCAGCACCTACAGGGGACAGGGGGCCGAGCAGTACTTC

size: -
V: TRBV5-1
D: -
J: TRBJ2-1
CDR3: CASSFSGDETNEQFF
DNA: TGCGCCAGCAGCTTTTCGGGGGACGAAACCAATGAGCAGTTCTTC

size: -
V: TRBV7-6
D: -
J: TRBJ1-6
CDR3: CASSRQSTGSSPLHF
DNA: TGTGCCAGCAGCCGACAGTCTACCGGTAGCTCACCCCTCCACTTT

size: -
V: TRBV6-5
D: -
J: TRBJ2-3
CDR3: CASSKGLSTDTQYF
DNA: TGTGCCAGCAGTAAGGGTCTTAGCACAGATACGCAGTATTTT

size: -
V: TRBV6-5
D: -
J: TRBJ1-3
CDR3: CAAGRSSGNTIYF
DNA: TGTGCCGCGGGGCGGAGCTCTGGAAACACCATATATTTT

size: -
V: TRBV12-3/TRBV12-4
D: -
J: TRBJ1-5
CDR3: CASTSRGSNQPQHF
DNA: TGTGCCAGCACCTCGCGGGGGAGCAATCAGCCCCAGCATTTT

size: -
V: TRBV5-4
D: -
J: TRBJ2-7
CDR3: CASSATSSYEQYF
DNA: TGTGCCAGCAGCGCCACAAGCTCCTACGAGCAGTACTTC

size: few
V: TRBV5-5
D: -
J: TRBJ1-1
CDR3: CASSLAIRNTEAFF
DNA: TGTGCCAGCAGCTTGGCTATCAGGAACACTGAAGCTTTCTTT

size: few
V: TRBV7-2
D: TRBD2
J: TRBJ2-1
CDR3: CASSPPVAGDHNEQFF
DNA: TGTGCCAGCAGCCCCCCCGTAGCGGGGGACCACAATGAGCAGTTCTTC

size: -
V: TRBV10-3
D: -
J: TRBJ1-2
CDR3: CAISDQGSYGYTF
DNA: TGTGCCATCAGTGATCAGGGAAGCTATGGCTACACCTTC

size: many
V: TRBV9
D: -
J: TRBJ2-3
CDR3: CASSVGQGLTDTQYF
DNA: TGTGCCAGCAGCGTAGGGCAGGGGCTGACAGATACGCAGTATTTT

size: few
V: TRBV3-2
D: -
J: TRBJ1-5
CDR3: CASSQVLDRGNSNQPQHF
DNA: TGTGCCAGCAGCCAAGTTTTGGACAGGGGCAATAGCAATCAGCCCCAGCATTTT

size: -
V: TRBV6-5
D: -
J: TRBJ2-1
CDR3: CASSYHREQYNEQFF
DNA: TGTGCCAGCAGTTACCACAGGGAACAATACAATGAGCAGTTCTTC

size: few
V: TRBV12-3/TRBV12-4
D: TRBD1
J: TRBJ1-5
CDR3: CASSPSDRTQPQHF
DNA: TGTGCCAGCAGTCCTTCGGACAGGACTCAGCCCCAGCATTTT

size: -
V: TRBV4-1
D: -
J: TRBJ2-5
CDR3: CASSQVDIGDQETQYF
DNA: TGCGCCAGCAGCCAAGTTGACATTGGGGACCAAGAGACCCAGTACTTC

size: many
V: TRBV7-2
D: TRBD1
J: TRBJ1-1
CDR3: CASSLVRTGGMGEAFF
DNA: TGTGCCAGCAGCTTAGTTCGGACAGGGGGGATGGGTGAAGCTTTCTTT

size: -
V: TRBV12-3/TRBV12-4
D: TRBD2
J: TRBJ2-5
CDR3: CASSHWDAGVRKTQYF
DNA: TGTGCCAGCAGTCACTGGGACGCGGGGGTGCGGAAGACCCAGTACTTC

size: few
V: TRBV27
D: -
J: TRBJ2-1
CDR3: CASSLGLVHNEQFF
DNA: TGTGCCAGCAGTTTAGGGCTAGTCCACAATGAGCAGTTCTTC

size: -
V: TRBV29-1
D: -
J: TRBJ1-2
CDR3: CSTLGDTNYGYTF
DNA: TGCAGCACTTTAGGGGACACTAACTATGGCTACACCTTC

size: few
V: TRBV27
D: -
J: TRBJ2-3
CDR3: CASSPWTASTDTQYF
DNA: TGTGCCAGCAGTCCGTGGACAGCATCAACAGATACGCAGTATTTT

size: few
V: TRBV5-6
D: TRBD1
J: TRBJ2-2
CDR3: CASSLIDPTGTGELFF
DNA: TGTGCCAGCAGCCTTATAGATCCGACAGGGACCGGGGAGCTGTTTTTT

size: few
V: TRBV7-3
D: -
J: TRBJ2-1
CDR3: CASSLRGFGNEQFF
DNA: TGTGCCAGCAGCTTAAGAGGGTTTGGTAATGAGCAGTTCTTC

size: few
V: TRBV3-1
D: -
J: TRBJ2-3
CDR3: CASSLFNSDTQYF
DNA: TGTGCCAGCAGCCTCTTCAATTCAGATACGCAGTATTTT

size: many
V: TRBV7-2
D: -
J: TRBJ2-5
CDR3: CASSVSETQYF
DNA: TGTGCCAGCAGCGTGTCAGAGACCCAGTACTTC

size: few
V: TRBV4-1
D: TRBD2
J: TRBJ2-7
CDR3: CASSRKRGPYEQYF
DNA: TGCGCCAGCAGCCGGAAGCGGGGGCCCTACGAGCAGTACTTC

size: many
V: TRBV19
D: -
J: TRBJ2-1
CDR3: CASSPPRGYNEQFF
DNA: TGTGCCAGTAGTCCTCCCAGGGGATACAATGAGCAGTTCTTC

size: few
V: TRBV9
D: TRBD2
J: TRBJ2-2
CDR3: CASSEIAGGNTGELFF
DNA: TGTGCCAGCAGCGAAATAGCGGGGGGGAACACCGGGGAGCTGTTTTTT

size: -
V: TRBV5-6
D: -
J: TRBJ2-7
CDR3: CASSLRWDTKYEQYF
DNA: TGTGCCAGCAGCTTGCGTTGGGACACAAAATACGAGCAGTACTTC

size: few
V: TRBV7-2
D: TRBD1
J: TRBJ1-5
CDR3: CASSSQYRGRFNQPQHF
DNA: TGTGCCAGCAGCTCCCAGTACAGGGGACGATTCAATCAGCCCCAGCATTTT

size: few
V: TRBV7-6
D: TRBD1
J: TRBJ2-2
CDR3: CASSQTGANTGELFF
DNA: TGTGCCAGCAGCCAGACAGGGGCGAACACCGGGGAGCTGTTTTTT

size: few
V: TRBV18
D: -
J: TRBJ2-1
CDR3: CASSPLYGTYYNEQFF
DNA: TGTGCCAGCTCACCACTGTATGGGACTTACTACAATGAGCAGTTCTTC

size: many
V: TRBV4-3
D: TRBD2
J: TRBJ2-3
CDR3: CASSQERGVAGQTQYF
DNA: TGCGCCAGCAGCCAAGAGCGGGGGGTAGCTGGGCAGACGCAGTATTTT

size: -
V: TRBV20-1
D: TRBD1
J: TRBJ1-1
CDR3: CSARAGGVRTEAFF
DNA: TGCAGTGCTAGAGCAGGGGGGGTGCGAACTGAAGCTTTCTTT

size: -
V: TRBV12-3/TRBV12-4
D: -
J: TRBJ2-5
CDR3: CASSHISRETQYF
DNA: TGTGCCAGCAGCCACATATCTCGGGAGACCCAGTACTTC

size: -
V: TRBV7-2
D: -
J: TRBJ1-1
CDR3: CASSSTRQDEAFF
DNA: TGTGCCAGCAGCTCAACTCGACAGGATGAAGCTTTCTTT

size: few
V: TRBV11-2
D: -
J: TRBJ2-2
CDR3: CASKGTTNTGELFF
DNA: TGTGCCAGCAAAGGGACAACAAACACCGGGGAGCTGTTTTTT

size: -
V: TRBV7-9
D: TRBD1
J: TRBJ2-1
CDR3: CASSWTGYGFNEQFF
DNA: TGTGCCAGCAGCTGGACAGGGTATGGTTTCAATGAGCAGTTCTTC

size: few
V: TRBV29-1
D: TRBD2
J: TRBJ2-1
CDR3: CSGTGGLAGGYNEQFF
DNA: TGCAGCGGGACGGGTGGACTAGCGGGGGGTTACAATGAGCAGTTCTTC

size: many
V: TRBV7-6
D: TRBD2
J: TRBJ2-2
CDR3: CASSSNPGTSAPGELFF
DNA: TGTGCCAGCAGCTCCAATCCCGGGACTAGCGCCCCCGGGGAGCTGTTTTTT

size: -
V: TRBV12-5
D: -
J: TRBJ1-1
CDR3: CASGFRAPGANTEAFF
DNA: TGTGCTAGTGGTTTCCGGGCGCCTGGGGCGAACACTGAAGCTTTCTTT